The clone carrying this TCR beta chain was detected only once. What it binds is unknown. This sample was included in a study of a mutant IDH1 vaccine in newly diagnosed glioma. Overall study: V12 took place at week 35, and V13 at week 47.

Only in-frame clones appear in the TCRdb table, and some are missing; sequencing was by immunoSEQ multiplex PCR. Of 50,000 to 65,000 clones detected, about 86% appear once; the ten largest clones hold around 1.5%. As for time point: week 35, safety follow-up. Vaccinated patients received 300 ug of mutant IDH1 20-mer peptide per dose, with topical imiquimod. The CDR3 loop spans 14 amino acids. Germline values: CDR1 MNHEY, CDR2 SMNVEV (reference sequence). Deletions cut 7 bases from V and 0 bases from J, with 11 bases between. The sequence was collected from a man aged 35 to 55 with glioma. This chain uses TRBV27 with TRBJ2-3; D not resolved. The starting material was PBMCs, obtained from a glioma patient whose treatment included an IDH1 peptide vaccine. The CDR3 is CASTQFTSTDTQYF. The CDR3 DNA reads TGTGCCAGCACCCAGTTCACTAGCACAGATACGCAGTATTTT.